This is a list of T cell receptor beta chains from one sample in a study of shared clonotypes between healthy human individuals. Profiling relied on immunoSEQ multiplex PCR, and the TCRdb table lists in-frame clones only, not all of them. This sample has approximately 2,000,000 clones, with around 93% found just once. The sample comprised naive CD8+ T cells from PBMCs. The receptors were gathered from a young man in good health. Some clones in this sample may be carry-over from other donors' samples. CDR3s include the opening cysteine and the closing phenylalanine or tryptophan.

13	TRBV11-2	TRBJ2-5	CASSSRQVETQYF
18	TRBV7-9	TRBJ2-3	CASSSTAGAMGRTDTQYF
17	TRBV29-1	TRBJ1-2	CSVYEMRQTDFNYGYTF
14	TRBV7-8	TRBJ2-7	CASSPAHRIYEQYF
12	TRBV10-3	TRBJ1-2	CAISELNNGYTF
16	TRBV5-1	TRBJ1-2	CASSSNLGTGLGGYTF
16	TRBV10-3	TRBJ1-5	CAISEEGTGGNQPQHF
13	TRBV19	TRBJ2-5	CASSIDGVETQYF
15	TRBV19	TRBJ1-2	CASSIVTGGDYGYTF
11	TRBV28	TRBJ1-5	CASSSEGPQHF
14	TRBV28	TRBJ2-1	CASSLDGRDNEQFF
14	TRBV27	TRBJ2-7	CASSLSSGIYEQYF
15	TRBV28	TRBJ2-1	CASSSRDRVGSEQFF
14	TRBV10-3	TRBJ1-2	CAISEEPGQGDYTF
16	TRBV9	TRBJ2-3	CASSVALGGNTDTQYF
15	TRBV11-2	TRBJ2-7	CASSGGPGTPYEQYF
12	TRBV30	TRBJ2-7	CAWSPEDDEQYF
14	TRBV7-9	TRBJ2-1	CASGSLAGANEQFF
17	TRBV6-1	TRBJ2-7	CASSQGLAGEFWYEQYF
17	TRBV5-4	TRBJ2-1	CASSLESSGLALNEQFF
13	TRBV6-5	TRBJ2-5	CATSGRALETQYF
17	TRBV7-3	TRBJ2-3	CASSLDSAVVGTDTQYF
13	TRBV11-3	TRBJ2-5	CASSSPGGETQYF
15	TRBV11-2	TRBJ1-2	CASSAADRSYDGYTF
17	TRBV18	TRBJ1-1	CASSPYEKIGWTTEAFF
13	TRBV7-8	TRBJ1-5	CASSLGRSQPQHF
12	TRBV7-9	TRBJ1-1	CASSSWRTEAFF
13	TRBV28	TRBJ2-1	CASSPSTFREQFF
16	TRBV13	TRBJ1-1	CASSPSGTGGRTEAFF
15	TRBV10-1	TRBJ1-5	CASSEAYHLGQPQHF
15	TRBV5-4	TRBJ1-2	CASSTEGLPGYGYTF
13	TRBV28	TRBJ2-7	CASSQGTPYEQYF
11	TRBV27	TRBJ1-3	CASSGGNTIYF
14	TRBV6-1	TRBJ2-7	CASSETSGPYEQYF
12	TRBV11-2	TRBJ1-1	CASSFSLVEAFF
15	TRBV2	TRBJ2-7	CASSEGDLHSYEQYF
16	TRBV11-3	TRBJ2-7	CASILSQGGPPYEQYF
17	TRBV7-8	TRBJ2-1	CASSLGSLAGLRSEQFF
15	TRBV18	TRBJ2-5	CASSPPTGHQETQYF
13	TRBV15	TRBJ1-1	CATKSRENTEAFF
13	TRBV7-8	TRBJ1-2	CASSLGGSYGYTF
15	TRBV28	TRBJ2-7	CASSTLKREGREQYF
18	TRBV4-3	TRBJ2-1	CASSQDPTGWGKYNEQFF